A single sample is the source of the 25 T cell receptor beta chains below, sequenced in a study of blood T cell repertoires in COVID-19. Method: immunoSEQ multiplex PCR; TCRdb's copy keeps in-frame clones and lacks some. There are approximately 270,000 clones in the sample; about 87% occur only once, and 4.1% lies in the top ten. Sequencing used PBMCs or T cells enriched from blood (not recorded which). All receptors come from a woman aged 25 to 39 with acute COVID-19.

The V gene is TRBV7-3, the J gene TRBJ2-3, with a weak D call TRBD1 (5 bases). V lost 4 bases and J lost 1, with 12 bases in between. CDR3 size: 15 residues. Germline loops: CDR1 SGHTA, CDR2 FQGTGA. Here the CDR3 DNA reads TGTGCCAGCAGCTCCCAGGGCCTGGGCACAGATACGCAGTATTTT. Translation gives CASSSQGLGTDTQYF.

This clone was counted a single time. The chain links TRBV2 to TRBJ1-5; TRBD1 matches 7 bases. CDR1 SNHLY and CDR2 FYNNEI come from the germline V gene. The CDR3 has 14 amino acids. The V segment lost 4 bases and the J segment 5 bases; nucleotides outside the gene matches: 5. CDR3 bases: TGTGCCAGCAGTGTCGGGACAGTTTATCAGCCCCAGCATTTT. As protein: CASSVGTVYQPQHF.

The chain employs TRBV27 and TRBJ1-5; possible D gene TRBD1, 5 bases. The CDR3 consists of 15 residues. V lost 2 bases, J lost 1 base, and 9 bases lay in between. In germline, CDR1 is MNHEY, CDR2 SMNVEV (reference sequence). The CDR3 region is CASSLSSGSNQPQHF. The CDR3 DNA reads as TGTGCCAGCAGTTTAAGTTCAGGGAGCAATCAGCCCCAGCATTTT.

This clone was counted only a few times. CDR3 residues: CASSPDREDGYTF. CDR3 DNA sequence: TGTGCCAGCTCACCCGACAGGGAAGATGGCTACACCTTC. The J gene is TRBJ1-2, the V gene TRBV18; the match to TRBD1 covers 7 bases. V lost 3 bases and J lost 6; bases outside the gene matches: 4. Per germline, CDR1 KGHSH and CDR2 LQKENI. The CDR3 covers 13 residues.

The V gene is TRBV7-2, the J gene TRBJ2-1, with 14 bases that match TRBD2. The length of the CDR3 is 16 residues. Trimming took 4 bases from V and 14 from J; bases not matched to a gene: 13. CDR1 and CDR2 (germline): SGHTA, FQGNSA. CDR3 loop: CASSWSGLAGVVSKFF. The CDR3 bases are TGTGCCAGCAGCTGGTCGGGACTAGCGGGAGTAGTCTCTAAGTTCTTC.

This clone has only one observation. This chain's CDR3 is CATSDHGLAGDTDTQYF. CDR3 nucleotide sequence: TGTGCCACCAGTGACCATGGACTAGCGGGAGACACAGATACGCAGTATTTT. The chain joins TRBV24-1 to TRBJ2-3; 13 bases align to TRBD2. The CDR3 is 17 residues long. CDR1 KGHDR and CDR2 SFDVKD come from the germline V gene. V shed 4 bases, J shed 2 bases, and the junction held 5 bases outside the gene matches.

The chain has TRBV2 and TRBJ1-3; tentative D call: TRBD1 (5 bases). This CDR3 is 15 amino acids long. Germline-derived CDR1 and CDR2 are SNHLY and FYNNEI. Trimming left V 2 bases short and J 3 bases short, with 11 bases between. CDR3 in amino acids: CASSENTGGGNTIYF. Written as DNA, the CDR3 is TGTGCCAGCAGTGAAAATACCGGGGGTGGAAACACCATATATTTT.

The rearrangement links TRBV11-3 to TRBJ2-7, with 8 bases lining up with TRBD1. CDR3 length: 15 residues. Germline loops: CDR1 SGHNT, CDR2 YENEEA. J lost 0 bases, V lost 1 base, and 2 bases had no gene match. CDR3 DNA: TGTGCCAGCAGCTTAGGACAGGGGAGCTCCTACGAGCAGTACTTC. It translates to CASSLGQGSSYEQYF.

The chain employs TRBV19 and TRBJ1-2; TRBD1 matches 8 bases. The germline gives CDR1 LNHDA, CDR2 SQIVND (reference sequence). V dropped 7 bases and J dropped 6; count of bases not matched to a gene: 7. The CDR3 length is 13 residues. The CDR3 DNA reads as TGTGCCAGTACCCCGACAGGGGTCGATGGCTACACCTTC. It specifies CASTPTGVDGYTF.

The V call is TRBV20-1, the J call TRBJ1-2; 7 bases align to TRBD1. Germline CDR1 DFQATT, CDR2 SNEGSKA (reference sequence). The V and J ends lost 3 bases and 4 bases, in that order; junction bases with no gene match: 8. This CDR3 has 14 residues. The CDR3 region is CSASKQGIGYGYTF. CDR3 bases: TGCAGTGCTAGTAAACAGGGGATTGGCTATGGCTACACCTTC.

This chain links TRBV5-1 with TRBJ2-3, with D hard to call. The CDR3 totals 11 residues. Trimming removed 6 bases at V and 6 bases at J, with 8 bases between. Per germline, CDR1 SGHRS and CDR2 YFSETQ. The CDR3 DNA reads as TGCGCCAGCACCCTCGGGGATACGCAGTATTTT. Amino acid sequence: CASTLGDTQYF.

V gene TRBV6-5 combines with J gene TRBJ1-1; 8 bases are shared with TRBD1. Per germline, CDR1 MNHEY and CDR2 SVGAGI. The junction had 1 base not matched to a gene; V was cut back by 4 bases and J by 0 bases. The CDR3 spans 14 residues. The chain's CDR3 is CASSSDRVNTEAFF. The DNA for the CDR3 is TGTGCCAGCAGTTCGGACAGGGTGAACACTGAAGCTTTCTTT.

Only one count was recorded for this clone. The V gene is TRBV27, the J gene TRBJ2-3; TRBD2 agrees at 7 bases. The CDR3 extends over 15 amino acids. J lost 5 bases, V lost 0 bases, and 5 bases had no gene match. CDR1 is MNHEY and CDR2 is SMNVEV in the germline V gene (reference sequence). The CDR3 DNA follows: TGTGCCAGCAGTTTATCAGGGAGGGAGGGAGATACGCAGTATTTT. It encodes CASSLSGREGDTQYF.

This clone was observed a handful of times. The rearrangement joins TRBV6-5 to TRBJ2-7; 9 nucleotides line up with TRBD2. CDR1 and CDR2 (germline): MNHEY, SVGAGI. The V gene end was trimmed by 7 bases and the J gene end by 7 bases; junction bases not matched to a gene: 11. The CDR3 loop spans 14 amino acids. The DNA for the CDR3 is TGTGCCAGCATCAGACCGGGGCTAGCGGGAGAGCAGTACTTC. It is translated as CASIRPGLAGEQYF.

V usage is TRBV15 and J usage is TRBJ1-4, with D perhaps matching TRBD1 (5 bases). Looked up from germline, CDR1 is LNHNV and CDR2 is YYDKDF (reference sequence). The CDR3 length is 14 residues. V lost 0 bases and J lost 8, with 10 bases in between. The CDR3: CATSRDRVLEKLFF. The CDR3 DNA reads TGTGCCACCAGCAGAGACAGGGTATTAGAAAAACTGTTTTTT.

The gene calls are TRBV25-1 and TRBJ2-7; 9 bases match TRBD1. The CDR3 covers 15 residues. The germline CDR1 and CDR2 sequences are MGHDK and SYGVNS. Trimming removed 1 base from V and 2 bases from J; junction bases left unmatched: 3. The DNA of the CDR3 is TGTGCCAGCAGTGAATCGACAGGGGGTACCTACGAGCAGTACTTC. Translation: CASSESTGGTYEQYF.

This rearrangement joins TRBV5-4 to TRBJ1-2, with 8 bases that match TRBD1. The CDR3 is 13 residues long. Trimming at V came to 3 bases and at J to 3 bases, leaving 1 base not matched to a gene. CDR1 SGHNT and CDR2 YYREEE come from the germline V gene (reference sequence). The CDR3 bases are TGTGCCAGCAGCTCGGGACAGGACTATGGCTACACCTTC. This encodes CASSSGQDYGYTF.

This chain joins TRBV2 and TRBJ2-7; 10 bases are a match to TRBD2. J lost 6 bases, V lost 0 bases, and 8 bases had no gene match. Germline loops: CDR1 SNHLY, CDR2 FYNNEI. The CDR3 contains 16 residues. The CDR3 sequence is CASSEALLAGAGEQYF. The CDR3 nucleotides are TGTGCCAGCAGTGAAGCGCTGCTAGCGGGAGCTGGCGAGCAGTACTTC.

The chain links TRBV15 to TRBJ1-4; 7 nucleotides agree with TRBD1. The J segment lost 6 bases and the V segment lost 0 bases, leaving 7 bases of the junction unmatched. The V gene's germline CDR1 is LNHNV and CDR2 YYDKDF (reference sequence). CDR3 size: 16 residues. CDR3 DNA sequence: TGTGCCACCAGCAGAGATCTAGGGGGCGGGGATGAAAAACTGTTTTTT. Translation gives CATSRDLGGGDEKLFF.

The chain employs TRBV7-2 and TRBJ2-1, with 9 bases aligning to TRBD2. The CDR3 spans 16 residues. With V trimmed by 5 bases and J by 4 bases, 9 bases remained unmatched. Germline V CDR1 and CDR2: SGHTA, FQGNSA. The CDR3 sequence is CASSRSRTSAYNEQFF. The CDR3 DNA is TGTGCCAGCAGCCGCAGTAGGACTAGCGCGTACAATGAGCAGTTCTTC.

In DNA, the CDR3 is TGCAGCGCCCAGACAGGGAACACTGAAGCTTTCTTT. This sequence encodes CSAQTGNTEAFF. V and J are TRBV29-1 and TRBJ1-1; tentative D call: TRBD1 (6 bases). The CDR3 length is 12 residues. Germline lookup yields CDR1 SQVTM and CDR2 ANQGSEA. V was trimmed by 7 bases and J by 1 base, leaving 10 bases between them.

The CDR3 loop reads CASSQGLGQAIYEQYF. The CDR3 DNA reads as TGCGCCAGCAGCCAAGGGTTGGGACAAGCGATCTACGAGCAGTACTTC. The J gene is TRBJ2-7, the V gene TRBV4-3; D may be TRBD1 (6 bases). The V gene lost 1 base and the J gene lost 3 bases, with 16 bases spanning the gap. Germline CDR1 reads LGHNA; CDR2 reads YSLEER. There are 16 residues in the CDR3.

To note about this clone: Other DNA sequences in the same sample also yield this CDR3. The V call is TRBV30, the J call TRBJ2-7; TRBD2 is a possible D gene (5 bases). This CDR3 region has 11 residues. The ends were cut back, 2 bases at V and 5 bases at J, with 7 bases in the middle. The germline CDR1 and CDR2 sequences are GTSNPN and SVGIG (reference sequence). CDR3 DNA: TGTGCCTGGAGTTTCGGGGACGAGCAGTACTTC. Its translation: CAWSFGDEQYF.

This clone appeared a few times. CDR3 in DNA: TGTGCCAGCAGCATAGGCAGGGCAAACACCGGGGAGCTGTTTTTT. This codes for CASSIGRANTGELFF. The V and J genes are TRBV11-3 and TRBJ2-2; D is perhaps TRBD1 (5 bases). Germline V lookup: CDR1 SGHNT, CDR2 YENEEA. The CDR3 is 15 amino acids. V lost 5 bases to trimming and J lost 2 bases, with 12 bases between them.

The V and J genes are TRBV27 and TRBJ1-5; D unresolved. With 6 bases removed from V and 6 bases from J, the gap between germline ends came to 15 bases. Germline V CDR1 and CDR2: MNHEY, SMNVEV (reference sequence). The CDR3 extends over 14 amino acids. The CDR3 DNA reads TGTGCCAGCAGCTTGGGAGGATGGAGTCAGCCCCAGCATTTT. Encoded protein: CASSLGGWSQPQHF.